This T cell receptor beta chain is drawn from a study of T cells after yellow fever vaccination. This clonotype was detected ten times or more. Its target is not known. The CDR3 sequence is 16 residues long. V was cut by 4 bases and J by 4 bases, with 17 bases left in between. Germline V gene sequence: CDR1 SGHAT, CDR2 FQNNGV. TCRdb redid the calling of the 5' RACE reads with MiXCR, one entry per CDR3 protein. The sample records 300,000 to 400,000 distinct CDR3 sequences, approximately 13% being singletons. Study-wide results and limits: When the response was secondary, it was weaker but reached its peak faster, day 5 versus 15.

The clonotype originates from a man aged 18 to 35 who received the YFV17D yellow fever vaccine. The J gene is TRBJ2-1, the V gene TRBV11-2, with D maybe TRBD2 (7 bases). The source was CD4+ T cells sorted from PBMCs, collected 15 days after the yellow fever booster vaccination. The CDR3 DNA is TGTGCCAGCAGCTCCCGGGGCGGGGGCCTTTACAATGAGCAGTTCTTC. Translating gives CASSSRGGGLYNEQFF. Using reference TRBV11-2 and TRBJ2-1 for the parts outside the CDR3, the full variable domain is EAGVAQSPRYKIIEKRQSVAFWCNPISGHATLYWYQQILGQGPKLLIQFQNNGVVDDSQLPKDRFSAERLKGVDSTLKIQPAKLEDSAVYLCASSSRGGGLYNEQFFGPGTRLTVL.